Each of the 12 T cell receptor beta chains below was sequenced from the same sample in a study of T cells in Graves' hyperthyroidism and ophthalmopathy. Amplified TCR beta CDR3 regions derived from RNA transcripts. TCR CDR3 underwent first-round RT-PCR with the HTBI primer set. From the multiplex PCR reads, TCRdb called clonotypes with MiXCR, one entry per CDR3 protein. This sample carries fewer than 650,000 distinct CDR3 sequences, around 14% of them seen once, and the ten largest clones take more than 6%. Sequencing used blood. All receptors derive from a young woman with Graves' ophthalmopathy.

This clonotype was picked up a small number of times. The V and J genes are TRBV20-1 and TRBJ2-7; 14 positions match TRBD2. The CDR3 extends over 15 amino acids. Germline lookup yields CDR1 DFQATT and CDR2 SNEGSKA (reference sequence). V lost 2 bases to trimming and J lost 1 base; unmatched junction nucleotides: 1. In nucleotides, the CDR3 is TGCAGTGCTAGAAGGACTAGCGGGAGGTCCTACGAGCAGTACTTC. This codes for CSARRTSGRSYEQYF.

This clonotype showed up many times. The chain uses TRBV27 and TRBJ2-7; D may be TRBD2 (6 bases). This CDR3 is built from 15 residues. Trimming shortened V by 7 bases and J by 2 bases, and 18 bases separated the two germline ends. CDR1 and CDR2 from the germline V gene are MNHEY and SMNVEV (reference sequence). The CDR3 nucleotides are TGTGCCAGCACCCCTTACGGCCCGGGGGCCTACGAGCAGTACTTC. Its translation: CASTPYGPGAYEQYF.

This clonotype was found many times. CDR3 sequence (DNA): TGTGCCAGCAGTTTACCCCCTCACTATGGCTACACCTTC. This translates into CASSLPPHYGYTF. This sequence joins TRBV12-3 or TRBV12-4 and TRBJ1-2; D is uncertain. The CDR3 consists of 13 residues. Trimming stripped 2 bases from V and 3 bases from J, with 7 bases between.

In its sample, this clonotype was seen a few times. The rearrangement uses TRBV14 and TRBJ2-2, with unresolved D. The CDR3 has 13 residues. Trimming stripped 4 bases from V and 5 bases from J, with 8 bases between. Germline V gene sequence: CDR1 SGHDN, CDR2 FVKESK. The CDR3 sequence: CASSPQTTGELFF. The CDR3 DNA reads TGTGCCAGCAGCCCGCAGACAACCGGGGAGCTGTTTTTT.

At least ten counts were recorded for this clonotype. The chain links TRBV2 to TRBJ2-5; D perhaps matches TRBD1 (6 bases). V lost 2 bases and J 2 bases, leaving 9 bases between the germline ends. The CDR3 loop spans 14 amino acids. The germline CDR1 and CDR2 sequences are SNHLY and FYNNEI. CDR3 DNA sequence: TGTGCCAGCAGTGAATGGACAGTTCAAGAGACCCAGTACTTC. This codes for CASSEWTVQETQYF. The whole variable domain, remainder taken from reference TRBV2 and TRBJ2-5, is EPEVTQTPSHQVTQMGQEVILRCVPISNHLYFYWYRQILGQKVEFLVSFYNNEISEKSEIFDDQFSVERPDGSNFTLKIRSTKLEDSAMYFCASSEWTVQETQYFGPGTRLLVL.

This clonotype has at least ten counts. The CDR3 loop is CASRKGSSYEQYF. CDR3 in DNA: TGTGCCAGCAGGAAGGGGAGCTCCTACGAGCAGTACTTC. This chain links TRBV6-1 with TRBJ2-7; either TRBD1 or TRBD2 may supply D (5 bases each). The CDR3 contains 13 residues. V was cut by 6 bases and J by 0 bases, with 9 bases left in between. The germline gives CDR1 MNHNS, CDR2 SASEGT.

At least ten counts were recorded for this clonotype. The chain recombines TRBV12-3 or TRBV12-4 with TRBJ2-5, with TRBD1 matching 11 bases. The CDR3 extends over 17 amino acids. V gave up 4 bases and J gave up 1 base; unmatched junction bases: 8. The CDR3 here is CASSSVVGQGAQETQYF. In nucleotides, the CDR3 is TGTGCCAGCAGTTCAGTTGTTGGACAGGGGGCCCAAGAGACCCAGTACTTC.

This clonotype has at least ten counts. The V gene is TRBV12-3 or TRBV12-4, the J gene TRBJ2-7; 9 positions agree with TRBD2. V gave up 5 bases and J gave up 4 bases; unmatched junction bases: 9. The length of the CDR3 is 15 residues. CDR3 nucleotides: TGTGCCAGCAGTGACTTAGCGGGAGTGGGGTACGAGCAGTACTTC. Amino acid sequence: CASSDLAGVGYEQYF.

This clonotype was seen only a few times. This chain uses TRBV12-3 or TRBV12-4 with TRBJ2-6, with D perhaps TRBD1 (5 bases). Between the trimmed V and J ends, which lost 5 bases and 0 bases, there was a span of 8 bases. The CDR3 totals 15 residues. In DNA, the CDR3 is TGTGCCAGCAGTCCACAGGACTCTGGGGCCAACGTCCTGACTTTC. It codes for CASSPQDSGANVLTF.

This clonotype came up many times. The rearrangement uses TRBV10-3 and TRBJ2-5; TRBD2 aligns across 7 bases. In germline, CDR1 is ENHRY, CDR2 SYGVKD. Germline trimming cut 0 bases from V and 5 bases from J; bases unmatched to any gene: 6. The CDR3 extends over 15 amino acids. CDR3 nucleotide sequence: TGTGCCATCAGTGAGTCTGGGGCGGGAGAGGAGACCCAGTACTTC. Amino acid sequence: CAISESGAGEETQYF.

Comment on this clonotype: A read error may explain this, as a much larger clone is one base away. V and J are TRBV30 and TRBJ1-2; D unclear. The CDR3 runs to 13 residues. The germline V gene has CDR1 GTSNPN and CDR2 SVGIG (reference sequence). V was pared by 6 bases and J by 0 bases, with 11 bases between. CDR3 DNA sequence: TGTGCCTGCGTCCAAGGTTCTAACTATGGCTACACCTTC. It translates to CACVQGSNYGYTF.

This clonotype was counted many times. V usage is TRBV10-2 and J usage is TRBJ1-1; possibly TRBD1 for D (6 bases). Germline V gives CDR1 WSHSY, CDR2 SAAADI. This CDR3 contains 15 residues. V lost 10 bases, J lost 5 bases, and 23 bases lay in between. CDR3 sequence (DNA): TGCGCCACCACGACAGGAGGTTGGGCTTCGACTGAAGCTTTCTTT. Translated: CATTTGGWASTEAFF.